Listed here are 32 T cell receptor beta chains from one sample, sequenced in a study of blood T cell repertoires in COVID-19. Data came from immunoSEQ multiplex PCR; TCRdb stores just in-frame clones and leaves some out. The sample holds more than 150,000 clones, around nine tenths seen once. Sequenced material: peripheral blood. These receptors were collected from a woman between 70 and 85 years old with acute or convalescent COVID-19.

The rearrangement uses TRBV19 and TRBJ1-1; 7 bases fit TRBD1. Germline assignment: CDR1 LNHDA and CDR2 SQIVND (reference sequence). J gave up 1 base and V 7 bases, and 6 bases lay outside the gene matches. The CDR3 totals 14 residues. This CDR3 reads CASKTTGTNTEAFF. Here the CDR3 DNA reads TGTGCCAGTAAAACGACAGGGACGAACACTGAAGCTTTCTTT.

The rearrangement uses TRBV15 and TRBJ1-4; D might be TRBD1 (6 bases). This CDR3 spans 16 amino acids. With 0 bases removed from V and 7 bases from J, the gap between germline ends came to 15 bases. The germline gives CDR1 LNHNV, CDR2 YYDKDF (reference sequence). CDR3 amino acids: CATSRDSGGASEKLFF. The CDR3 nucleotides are TGTGCCACCAGCAGAGATAGCGGGGGGGCGAGTGAAAAACTGTTTTTT.

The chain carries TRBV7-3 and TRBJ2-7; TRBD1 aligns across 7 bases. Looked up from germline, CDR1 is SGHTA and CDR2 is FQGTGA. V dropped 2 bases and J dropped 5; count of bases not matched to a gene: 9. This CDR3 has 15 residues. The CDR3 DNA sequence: TGTGCCAGCAGCTTACCCGGGGACAGTACCCACGAGCAGTACTTC. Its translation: CASSLPGDSTHEQYF.

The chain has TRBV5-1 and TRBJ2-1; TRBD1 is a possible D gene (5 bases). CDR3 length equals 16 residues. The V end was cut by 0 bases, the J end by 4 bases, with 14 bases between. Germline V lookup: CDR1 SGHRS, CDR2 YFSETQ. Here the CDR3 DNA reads TGCGCCAGCAGCTTGGACATGGGGCTAAAGTACAATGAGCAGTTCTTC. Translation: CASSLDMGLKYNEQFF.

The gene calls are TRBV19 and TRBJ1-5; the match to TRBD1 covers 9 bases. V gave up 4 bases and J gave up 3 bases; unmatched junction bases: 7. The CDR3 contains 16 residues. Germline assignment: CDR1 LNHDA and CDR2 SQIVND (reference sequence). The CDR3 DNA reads TGTGCCAGTAGTACCCGGACAGGGGTTGACAATCAGCCCCAGCATTTT. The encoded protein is CASSTRTGVDNQPQHF.

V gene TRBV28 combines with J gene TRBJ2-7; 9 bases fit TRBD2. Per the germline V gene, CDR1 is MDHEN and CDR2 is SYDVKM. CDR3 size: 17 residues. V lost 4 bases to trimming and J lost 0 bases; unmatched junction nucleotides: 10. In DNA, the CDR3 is TGTGCCAGCAGTTCTCCCGCTAGCGGGGCTAGCTCCTACGAGCAGTACGTC. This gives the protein CASSSPASGASSYEQYV.

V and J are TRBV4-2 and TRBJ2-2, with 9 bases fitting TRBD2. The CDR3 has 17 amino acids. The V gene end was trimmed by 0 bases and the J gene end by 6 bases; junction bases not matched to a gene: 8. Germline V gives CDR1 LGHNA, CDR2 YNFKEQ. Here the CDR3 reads CASSQDWVSSGAGELFF. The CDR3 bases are TGTGCCAGCAGCCAAGATTGGGTCTCTAGCGGGGCCGGGGAGCTGTTTTTT.

This CDR3 reads CASSFQDRGNSPLHF. As DNA, the CDR3 is TGTGCCAGCAGCTTCCAGGACAGGGGTAATTCACCCCTCCACTTT. V and J are TRBV7-6 and TRBJ1-6; 9 nucleotides align to TRBD1. Germline CDR1 SGHVS, CDR2 FNYEAQ. V gave up 3 bases and J gave up 6 bases; unmatched junction bases: 3. The CDR3 spans 15 residues.

CDR3 nucleotide sequence: TGTGCCAGCAGCTTAGTGGGGCAGCCCTACGAGCAGTACTTC. It is translated as CASSLVGQPYEQYF. J is TRBJ2-7 and V is TRBV13, with D perhaps TRBD1 (5 bases). Germline CDR1 reads PRHDT; CDR2 reads FYEKMQ (reference sequence). The CDR3 length is 14 residues. The germline V and J ends were trimmed by 1 base and 2 bases, with 9 bases remaining between them.

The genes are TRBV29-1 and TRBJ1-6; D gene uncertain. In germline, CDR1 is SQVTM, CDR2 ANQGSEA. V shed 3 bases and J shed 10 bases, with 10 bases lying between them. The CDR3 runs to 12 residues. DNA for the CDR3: TGCAGCGTTGAGGCCGTCGCATCACCCCTCCACTTT. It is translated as CSVEAVASPLHF.

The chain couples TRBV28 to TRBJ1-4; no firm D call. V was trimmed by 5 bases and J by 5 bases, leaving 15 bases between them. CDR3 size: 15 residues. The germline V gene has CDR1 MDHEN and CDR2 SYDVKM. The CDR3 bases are TGTGCCAGCAGTGCCCTTGGCGGGAAAAATGAAAAACTGTTTTTT. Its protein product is CASSALGGKNEKLFF.

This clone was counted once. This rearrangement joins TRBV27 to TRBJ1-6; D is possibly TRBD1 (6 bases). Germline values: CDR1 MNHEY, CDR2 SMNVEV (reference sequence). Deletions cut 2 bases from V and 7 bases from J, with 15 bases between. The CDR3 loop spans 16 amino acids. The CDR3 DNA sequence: TGTGCCAGCAGTTTACAAGGGGGGGCTAGGAATTCACCCCTCCACTTT. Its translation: CASSLQGGARNSPLHF.

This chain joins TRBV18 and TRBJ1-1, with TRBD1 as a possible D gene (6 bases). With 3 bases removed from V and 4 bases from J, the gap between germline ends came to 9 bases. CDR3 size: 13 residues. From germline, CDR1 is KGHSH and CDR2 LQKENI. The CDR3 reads CASSPSGATEAFF. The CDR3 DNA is TGTGCCAGCTCACCCTCAGGGGCCACTGAAGCTTTCTTT.

The CDR3 DNA follows: TGCGCCAGCAGCCAAGACGCCGGGGAGCTGTTTTTT. Its protein is CASSQDAGELFF. The chain employs TRBV4-1 and TRBJ2-2; the D is unclear. Trimming left V 0 bases short and J 6 bases short, with 2 bases between. This CDR3 region has 12 residues. Per the germline V gene, CDR1 is MGHRA and CDR2 is YSYEKL.

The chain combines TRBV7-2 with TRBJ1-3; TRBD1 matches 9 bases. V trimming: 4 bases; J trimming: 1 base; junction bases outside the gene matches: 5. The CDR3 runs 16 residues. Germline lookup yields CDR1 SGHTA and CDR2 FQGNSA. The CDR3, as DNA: TGTGCCAGCAGCTCAACAGGGGGCGCGTCTGGAAACACCATATATTTT. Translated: CASSSTGGASGNTIYF.

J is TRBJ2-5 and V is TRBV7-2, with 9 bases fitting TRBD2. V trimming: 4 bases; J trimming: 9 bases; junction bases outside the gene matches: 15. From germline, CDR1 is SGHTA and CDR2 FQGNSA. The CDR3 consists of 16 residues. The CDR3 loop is CASSSLVISGGGAQYF. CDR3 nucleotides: TGTGCCAGCAGCTCCCTCGTAATTAGCGGGGGCGGCGCCCAGTACTTC.

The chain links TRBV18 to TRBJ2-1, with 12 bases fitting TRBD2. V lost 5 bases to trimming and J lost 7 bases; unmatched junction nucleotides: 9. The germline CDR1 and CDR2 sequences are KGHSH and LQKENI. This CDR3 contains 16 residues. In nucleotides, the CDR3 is TGTGCCAGCTCAGTAGGGACTAGCGGGCTCCGGAATGAGCAGTTCTTC. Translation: CASSVGTSGLRNEQFF.

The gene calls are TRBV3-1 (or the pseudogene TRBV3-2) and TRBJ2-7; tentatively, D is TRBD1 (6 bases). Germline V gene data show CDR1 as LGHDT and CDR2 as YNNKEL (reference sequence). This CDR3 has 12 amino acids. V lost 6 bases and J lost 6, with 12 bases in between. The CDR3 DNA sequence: TGTGCCAGCAGTAGTACAGGGTCCGAGCAGTACTTC. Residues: CASSSTGSEQYF.

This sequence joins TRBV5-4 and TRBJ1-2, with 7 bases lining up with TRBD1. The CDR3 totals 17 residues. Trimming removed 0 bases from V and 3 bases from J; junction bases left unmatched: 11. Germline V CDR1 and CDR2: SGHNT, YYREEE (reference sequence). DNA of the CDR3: TGTGCCAGCAGCTTGGAGGGACAGCGAAGCTCCCACTATGGCTACACCTTC. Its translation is CASSLEGQRSSHYGYTF.

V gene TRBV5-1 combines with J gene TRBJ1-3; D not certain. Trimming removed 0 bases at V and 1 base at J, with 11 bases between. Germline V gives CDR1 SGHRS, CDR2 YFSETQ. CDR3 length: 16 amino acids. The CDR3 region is CASSLEQIRSGNTIYF. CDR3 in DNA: TGCGCCAGCAGCTTGGAACAGATTCGGTCTGGAAACACCATATATTTT.

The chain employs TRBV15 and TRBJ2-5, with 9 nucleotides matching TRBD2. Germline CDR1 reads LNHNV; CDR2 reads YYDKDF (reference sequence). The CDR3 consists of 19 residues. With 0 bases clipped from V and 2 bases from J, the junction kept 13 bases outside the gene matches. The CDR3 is CATSRDVGSSGDRQETQYF. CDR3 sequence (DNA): TGTGCCACCAGCAGAGATGTGGGTTCTAGCGGGGACCGTCAAGAGACCCAGTACTTC.

Here the CDR3 DNA reads TGTGCCAGCAGTCCGGGACACCCCGGGTATGGCTACACCTTC. Translated, it gives CASSPGHPGYGYTF. V is TRBV6-5 and J is TRBJ1-2; maybe TRBD1 (6 bases). The CDR3 has 14 amino acids. V dropped 5 bases and J dropped 5 bases, with 15 bases sitting between them. Looked up from germline, CDR1 is MNHEY and CDR2 is SVGAGI.

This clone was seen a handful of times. The CDR3 DNA sequence: TGTGCCAGCAGTCAGGGGACGGGAGGCTACACCTTC. Amino acids: CASSQGTGGYTF. This chain joins TRBV12-3 or TRBV12-4 and TRBJ1-2, with TRBD1 as a possible D gene (6 bases). V was clipped by 5 bases and J by 8 bases, with 12 bases between them. The CDR3 totals 12 residues.

In DNA, the CDR3 is TGTGCCAGCTCCCAGGGGGGACAGTCACCCCTCCACTTT. This encodes CASSQGGQSPLHF. This chain uses TRBV18 with TRBJ1-6, with 7 bases identical to TRBD1. The junction had 6 bases not matched to a gene; V was cut back by 6 bases and J by 10 bases. The CDR3 length is 13 residues. Germline lookup yields CDR1 KGHSH and CDR2 LQKENI.

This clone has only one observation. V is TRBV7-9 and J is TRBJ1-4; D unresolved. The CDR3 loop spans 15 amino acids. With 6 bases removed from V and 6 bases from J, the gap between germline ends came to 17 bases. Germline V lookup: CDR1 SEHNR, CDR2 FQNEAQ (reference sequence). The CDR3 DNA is TGTGCCAGCAGACCTAAGGAGGGTCTGCATGAAAAACTGTTTTTT. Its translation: CASRPKEGLHEKLFF.

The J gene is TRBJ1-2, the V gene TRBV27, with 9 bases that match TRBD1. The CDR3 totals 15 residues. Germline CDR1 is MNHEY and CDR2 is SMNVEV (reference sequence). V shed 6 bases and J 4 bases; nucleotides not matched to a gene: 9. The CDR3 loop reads CASSTQGAGSYGYTF. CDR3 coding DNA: TGTGCCAGCAGCACACAGGGGGCAGGGAGCTATGGCTACACCTTC.

The CDR3 sequence: CASSLLLGNTIYF. DNA of the CDR3: TGTGCCAGCAGTTTATTGCTAGGAAACACCATATATTTT. The chain is built from TRBV12-3 or TRBV12-4 and TRBJ1-3; D is unclear. The CDR3 contains 13 residues. V dropped 2 bases and J dropped 4 bases, with 6 bases sitting between them.

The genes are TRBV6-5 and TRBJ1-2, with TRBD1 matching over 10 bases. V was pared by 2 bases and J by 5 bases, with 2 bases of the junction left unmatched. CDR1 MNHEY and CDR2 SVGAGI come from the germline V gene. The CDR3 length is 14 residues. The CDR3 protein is CASSYQDRGYGYTF. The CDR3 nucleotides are TGTGCCAGCAGTTACCAGGACAGGGGGTATGGCTACACCTTC.

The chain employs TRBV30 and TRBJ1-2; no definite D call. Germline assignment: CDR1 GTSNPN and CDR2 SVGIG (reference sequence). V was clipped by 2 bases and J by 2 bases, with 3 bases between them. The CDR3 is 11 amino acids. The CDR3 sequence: CAWSQNYGYTF. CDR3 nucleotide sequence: TGTGCCTGGAGTCAAAACTATGGCTACACCTTC. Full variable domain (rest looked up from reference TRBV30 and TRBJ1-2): SQTIHQWPATLVQPVGSPLSLECTVEGTSNPNLYWYRQAAGRGLQLLFYSVGIGQISSEVPQNLSASRPQDRQFILSSKKLLLSDSGFYLCAWSQNYGYTFGSGTRLTVV.

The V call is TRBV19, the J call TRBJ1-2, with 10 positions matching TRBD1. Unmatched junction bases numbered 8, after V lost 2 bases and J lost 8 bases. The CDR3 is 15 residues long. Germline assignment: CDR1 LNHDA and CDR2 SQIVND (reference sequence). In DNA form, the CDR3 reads TGTGCCAGTAGTATACCCCAAGGGACAGGGGAAGGCTACACCTTC. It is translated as CASSIPQGTGEGYTF.

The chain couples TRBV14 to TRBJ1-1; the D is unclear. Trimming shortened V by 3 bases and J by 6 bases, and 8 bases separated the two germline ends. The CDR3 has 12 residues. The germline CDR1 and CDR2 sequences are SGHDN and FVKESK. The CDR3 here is CASSHSFAEAFF. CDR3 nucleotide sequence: TGTGCCAGCAGCCACAGTTTCGCTGAAGCTTTCTTT.

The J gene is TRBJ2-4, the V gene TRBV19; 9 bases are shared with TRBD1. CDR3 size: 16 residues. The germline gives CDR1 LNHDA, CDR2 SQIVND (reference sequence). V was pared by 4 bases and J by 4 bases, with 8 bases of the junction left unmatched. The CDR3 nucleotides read TGTGCCAGTAGTACCCAAGGACAGGGGACGAAAAACATTCAGTACTTC. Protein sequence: CASSTQGQGTKNIQYF.